The rows below give T cell receptor beta chains drawn from one sample of a study of blood T cell repertoires in COVID-19. Repertoires were generated with immunoSEQ multiplex PCR, while TCRdb's copy carries only in-frame clones and drops some. The data contain some 80,000 clones, approximately 86% of them singletons. Sequenced: peripheral blood. These receptors came from a man older than 75 with active or convalescent COVID-19. The CDR3 runs from the conserved cysteine through the conserved F or W. D genes are given only for firm matches. Only part of the rows carry a size: once, few, many, or a class if the clone is expanded.

d_gene	j_gene	abundance	v_gene	CDR3nt	CDR3aa
NA	TRBJ1-2	NA	TRBV7-9	TGTGCCAGCAGCTTAGCCGCAGGGTTAGGCTACACCTTC	CASSLAAGLGYTF
NA	TRBJ1-2	NA	TRBV7-2	TGTGCCAGCAGCTTACCAGGGAATGGCTACACCTTC	CASSLPGNGYTF
TRBD1	TRBJ2-2	NA	TRBV6-5	TGTGCCAGCATTAAGGACAGGCCGAACACCGGGGAGCTGTTTTTT	CASIKDRPNTGELFF
NA	TRBJ1-3	once	TRBV30	TGTGCCTGGAGATTCAGCTCTGGAAACACCATATATTTT	CAWRFSSGNTIYF
TRBD1	TRBJ1-3	NA	TRBV3-1/TRBV3-2	TGTGCCAGCAGCCAAGACAGGGGGCCTGGAAACACCATATATTTT	CASSQDRGPGNTIYF
NA	TRBJ1-2	NA	TRBV2	TGTGCCAGCAGTGAAGATTCGGGGGTAGCTGGCTATGGCTACACCTTC	CASSEDSGVAGYGYTF
NA	TRBJ1-1	few	TRBV19	TGTGCCAGTAAGGAGGGTCGAAAGGGAATGAACACTGAAGCTTTCTTT	CASKEGRKGMNTEAFF
NA	TRBJ1-5	NA	TRBV6-1	TGTGCCAGCAGTGCCCGTAGAGTTAGAAACGGTAGCAATCAGCCCCAGCATTTT	CASSARRVRNGSNQPQHF
TRBD1	TRBJ1-6	NA	TRBV6-1	TGTGCCTCACAGGGGGCTAATTCACCCCTCCACTTT	CASQGANSPLHF
TRBD1	TRBJ1-4	once	TRBV5-1	TGCGCCAGCAGCTCCCGGGACAGTCCTGAAAAACTGTTTTTT	CASSSRDSPEKLFF